These 10 T cell receptor beta chains were sequenced from one sample in a study of cytomegalovirus exposure and HLA in healthy donors. With 60 Vbeta and 13 Jbeta primers, the PCR was carried out. Profiling relied on immunoSEQ multiplex PCR, and the TCRdb table lists in-frame clones only, not all of them. The data contain under 200,000 clones, roughly 73% of them singletons. The sample comprised PBMCs. The source of these receptors is a male donor in good health and CMV-seronegative.

This clone was picked up a small number of times. The J gene is TRBJ2-2, the V gene TRBV10-3; 7 bases fit TRBD1. The CDR3 covers 13 residues. Germline CDR1 is ENHRY and CDR2 is SYGVKD. V dropped 5 bases and J dropped 6; count of bases not matched to a gene: 3. The CDR3 sequence is CAISITGAGELFF. DNA for the CDR3: TGTGCCATCAGTATAACAGGGGCCGGGGAGCTGTTTTTT.

The chain recombines TRBV7-6 with TRBJ2-7, with 11 bases aligning to TRBD2. The CDR3 is made up of 15 amino acids. From germline, CDR1 is SGHVS and CDR2 FNYEAQ. The V segment lost 2 bases and the J segment 7 bases; nucleotides outside the gene matches: 7. The CDR3 DNA reads TGTGCCAGCAGCTTAACCCTAGCGGGGGGTCGGGAGCAGTACTTC. This gives the protein CASSLTLAGGREQYF.

This clone was seen a few times. The chain has TRBV10-3 and TRBJ2-5; TRBD1 is a possible D gene (6 bases). Looked up from germline, CDR1 is ENHRY and CDR2 is SYGVKD. The CDR3 is 12 amino acids. Trimming took off 6 bases at V and 4 bases at J, with 9 bases between the two ends. DNA for the CDR3: TGTGCCATCAGGGGGGCGGGAGAGACCCAGTACTTC. Protein: CAIRGAGETQYF.

The gene calls are TRBV5-1 and TRBJ2-7; the match to TRBD2 covers 11 bases. This CDR3 comprises 15 residues. V lost 2 bases to trimming and J lost 5 bases; unmatched junction nucleotides: 6. CDR1 is SGHRS and CDR2 is YFSETQ in the germline V gene. This CDR3 reads CASSFLAGGGNEQYF. In DNA form, the CDR3 reads TGCGCCAGCAGCTTCCTAGCGGGAGGCGGGAACGAGCAGTACTTC.

The chain has TRBV7-9 and TRBJ2-7; TRBD2 aligns across 9 bases. This CDR3 spans 15 amino acids. The trim removed 1 base at V and 6 bases at J, leaving 7 bases unmatched. Germline CDR1 SEHNR, CDR2 FQNEAQ (reference sequence). CDR3 nucleotides: TGTGCCAGCAGCTTAGGGCGGGGGGGGGATTTCGAGCAGTACTTC. This codes for CASSLGRGGDFEQYF.

The chain uses TRBV5-1 and TRBJ2-3; D is unresolved. Germline CDR1 is SGHRS and CDR2 is YFSETQ. The germline V and J ends were trimmed by 4 bases and 3 bases, with 6 bases remaining between them. CDR3 length: 12 amino acids. CDR3 region: CASSLPTDTQYF. CDR3 nucleotide sequence: TGCGCCAGCAGCCTTCCGACAGATACGCAGTATTTT.

The CDR3 spells CASSPGRGIRGDEQFF. CDR3 in DNA: TGTGCCAGCAGCCCCGGTCGGGGGATCAGGGGGGATGAGCAGTTCTTC. J is TRBJ2-1 and V is TRBV7-3; D is perhaps TRBD1 (7 bases). The CDR3 is 16 residues long. Trimming left V 5 bases short and J 8 bases short, with 22 bases between. Germline lookup yields CDR1 SGHTA and CDR2 FQGTGA. The whole variable domain, remainder taken from reference TRBV7-3 and TRBJ2-1, is GAGVSQTPSNKVTEKGKYVELRCDPISGHTALYWYRQSLGQGPEFLIYFQGTGAADDSGLPNDRFFAVRPEGSVSTLKIQRTERGDSAVYLCASSPGRGIRGDEQFFGPGTRLTVL.

This clone was found once. The chain links TRBV7-8 to TRBJ2-7; tentative D call: TRBD1 (6 bases). V was pared by 5 bases and J by 6 bases, with 20 bases between. The CDR3 is 15 amino acids. CDR1 SGHVS and CDR2 FQNEAQ come from the germline V gene. The CDR3 nucleotides are TGTGCCAGCAGCCCGCAGGGGCGCCTCGAAACCGAGCAGTACTTC. This codes for CASSPQGRLETEQYF.

This clone appeared a few times. The chain recombines TRBV15 with TRBJ1-5; D possibly corresponds to TRBD1 (6 bases). Germline V gives CDR1 LNHNV, CDR2 YYDKDF (reference sequence). The length of the CDR3 is 13 residues. V shed 7 bases and J shed 3 bases, with 10 bases lying between them. Here the CDR3 DNA reads TGTGCCACCACGGCAGGGGACAATCAGCCCCAGCATTTT. The encoded protein is CATTAGDNQPQHF.

DNA for the CDR3: TGTGCCAGCAGCTTACAGTTTCCCGGGATAGCTTTCTTT. Its translation is CASSLQFPGIAFF. V gene TRBV13 combines with J gene TRBJ1-1; no clear D. The CDR3 contains 13 residues. Trimming took off 2 bases at V and 10 bases at J, with 14 bases between the two ends. The germline CDR1 and CDR2 sequences are PRHDT and FYEKMQ (reference sequence).